The source of this TCR beta chain is a study of monozygotic twins with inflammatory bowel disease. Germline-derived CDR1 and CDR2 are KGHDR and SFDVKD. The CDR3 contains 15 residues. Reanalyzing the 5' RACE reads, TCRdb keeps one entry per CDR3 protein, without DNA. The sample data list over 110,000 distinct CDR3 sequences. The receptor comes from a human donor with ulcerative colitis or Crohn's disease, or a healthy co-twin of an affected twin (not recorded which). Sequences were obtained from blood. The V and J genes are TRBV24-1 and TRBJ2-7; the D gene TCRdb calls, TRBD1, cannot be checked with no DNA. The CDR3 region is CATSDLRTGVREQYF.